Listed here are 21 T cell receptor beta chains from one sample, sequenced in a study of cytomegalovirus exposure and HLA in healthy donors. The assay was immunoSEQ multiplex PCR, and TCRdb's table has in-frame clones only and misses some. Here the sample spans 60,000 to 90,000 clones, 94% being singletons. Sample: PBMCs. The receptor set was obtained from a woman younger than 30 in good health and CMV-seronegative.

In the case of this clone: This same CDR3 is encoded by further DNA sequences in the sample. The rearrangement uses TRBV30 and TRBJ1-5; the D is unclear. There are 13 residues in the CDR3. V lost 0 bases and J lost 4, with 7 bases in between. The germline gives CDR1 GTSNPN, CDR2 SVGIG (reference sequence). Here the CDR3 reads CAWSVRGNQPQHF. CDR3 nucleotide sequence: TGTGCCTGGAGTGTAAGAGGGAATCAGCCCCAGCATTTT. The full variable domain, its missing parts supplied by reference TRBV30 and TRBJ1-5, is SQTIHQWPATLVQPVGSPLSLECTVEGTSNPNLYWYRQAAGRGLQLLFYSVGIGQISSEVPQNLSASRPQDRQFILSSKKLLLSDSGFYLCAWSVRGNQPQHFGDGTRLSIL.

The chain carries TRBV19 and TRBJ1-5, with TRBD1 as a possible D gene (6 bases). CDR3 size: 13 residues. The V gene lost 5 bases and the J gene lost 4 bases, with 9 bases spanning the gap. Germline CDR1 is LNHDA and CDR2 is SQIVND (reference sequence). The CDR3 DNA is TGTGCCAGTAGTCCGGACAGAAATCAGCCCCAGCATTTT. Protein sequence: CASSPDRNQPQHF.

The chain combines TRBV6-5 with TRBJ1-2; tentatively, D is TRBD1 (5 bases). The CDR3 covers 13 residues. Trimming removed 2 bases from V and 4 bases from J, with 8 bases in between. The germline V gene encodes CDR1 MNHEY and CDR2 SVGAGI. The CDR3 spells CASSYQGSYGYTF. The DNA for the CDR3 is TGTGCCAGCAGTTACCAGGGTAGCTATGGCTACACCTTC.

The V call is TRBV5-5, the J call TRBJ2-1; D is undetermined. V was pared by 4 bases and J by 8 bases, with 10 bases between. This CDR3 spans 12 amino acids. CDR1 is SGHKS, CDR2 YYEKEE, per germline (reference sequence). CDR3: CASSRLRDEQFF. DNA of the CDR3: TGTGCCAGCAGCCGACTCCGGGATGAGCAGTTCTTC.

This clone appeared a single time. The chain employs TRBV6-1 and TRBJ2-5; no clear D. CDR1 and CDR2 from the germline V gene are MNHNS and SASEGT. The CDR3 contains 13 residues. V dropped 1 base and J dropped 5 bases, with 8 bases sitting between them. Here the CDR3 DNA reads TGTGCCAGCAGTGAAGGGCCTCCGGAGACCCAGTACTTC. Its protein is CASSEGPPETQYF.

The gene calls are TRBV4-2 and TRBJ1-2, with D unclear. V shed 1 base and J shed 1 base, with 7 bases lying between them. The CDR3 loop spans 14 amino acids. Germline values: CDR1 LGHNA, CDR2 YNFKEQ. CDR3 bases: TGTGCCAGCAGCCAAGGGCAGAATAACTATGGCTACACCTTC. This encodes CASSQGQNNYGYTF.

The chain is built from TRBV2 and TRBJ1-2; 7 nucleotides align to TRBD1. V was clipped by 6 bases and J by 7 bases; unmatched bases: 26. The CDR3 has 19 residues. Germline lookup yields CDR1 SNHLY and CDR2 FYNNEI. The CDR3, as DNA: TGTGCCAGCAGGGGGGTAAAGACAGGGTCGATAGTTCCTTACTCTGGCTACACCTTC. Translation: CASRGVKTGSIVPYSGYTF.

The gene calls are TRBV4-1 and TRBJ2-5; 9 bases are shared with TRBD1. The CDR3 spans 16 residues. Germline CDR1 reads MGHRA; CDR2 reads YSYEKL. Losses at the gene ends were 0 bases for V and 1 base for J; bases not matched to a gene: 3. DNA of the CDR3: TGCGCCAGCAGCCAAGATGGGACAGGGCCCCAAGAGACCCAGTACTTC. It codes for CASSQDGTGPQETQYF.

This clone was detected only once. The chain recombines TRBV5-5 with TRBJ2-2, with 9 bases aligning to TRBD1. The germline V gene encodes CDR1 SGHKS and CDR2 YYEKEE (reference sequence). The CDR3 length is 17 residues. Unmatched junction bases numbered 13, after V lost 5 bases and J lost 5 bases. In DNA, the CDR3 is TGTGCCAGCAGTTTGAATCCGGGACAGGGAAATACCGGGGAGCTGTTTTTT. Translation gives CASSLNPGQGNTGELFF.

The chain recombines TRBV27 with TRBJ1-1, with D possibly TRBD1 on 5 matching bases. The CDR3 is made up of 16 amino acids. With 3 bases removed from V and 1 base from J, the gap between germline ends came to 15 bases. From germline, CDR1 is MNHEY and CDR2 SMNVEV (reference sequence). CDR3 sequence (DNA): TGTGCCAGCAGTTTTGGGGGGGGTAGGGGGAACACTGAAGCTTTCTTT. It specifies CASSFGGGRGNTEAFF.

The rearrangement links TRBV7-2 to TRBJ1-6; no reliable D call. Looked up from germline, CDR1 is SGHTA and CDR2 is FQGNSA. The CDR3 spans 11 residues. Between the trimmed V and J ends, which lost 5 bases and 10 bases, there was a span of 6 bases. Written as DNA, the CDR3 is TGTGCCAGCAGCCGTCGGTCACCCCTCCACTTT. Its protein product is CASSRRSPLHF.

The chain combines TRBV27 with TRBJ1-1; D not certain. Germline V gives CDR1 MNHEY, CDR2 SMNVEV (reference sequence). CDR3 size: 13 residues. V lost 2 bases to trimming and J lost 5 bases, with 9 bases between them. The CDR3 DNA reads TGTGCCAGCAGTTTAGTGTCGTTGACTGAAGCTTTCTTT. Protein: CASSLVSLTEAFF.

The chain combines TRBV2 with TRBJ2-7, with a tentative D call TRBD1 (5 bases). V was pared by 6 bases and J by 2 bases, with 14 bases between. CDR1 SNHLY and CDR2 FYNNEI come from the germline V gene. This CDR3 comprises 14 residues. CDR3 coding DNA: TGTGCCAGCAGAGCCAACAGGCACCCCTACGAGCAGTACTTC. Translation: CASRANRHPYEQYF.

The chain carries TRBV6-4 and TRBJ1-5, with unresolved D. Germline CDR1 MRHNA, CDR2 SNTAGT. Trimming took 3 bases from V and 9 from J, leaving 9 bases between them. CDR3 length equals 12 residues. The CDR3 loop is CASSESVRPQHF. CDR3 coding DNA: TGTGCCAGCAGTGAGAGCGTCCGGCCCCAGCATTTT.

CDR3 amino acids: CAISDGQNTEAFF. The CDR3 nucleotides read TGTGCCATCAGTGATGGCCAGAACACTGAAGCTTTCTTT. The V and J genes are TRBV10-3 and TRBJ1-1; D remains ambiguous. Trimming shortened V by 3 bases and J by 1 base, and 6 bases separated the two germline ends. The CDR3 sequence is 13 residues long. CDR1 and CDR2 from the germline V gene are ENHRY and SYGVKD.

The chain joins TRBV30 to TRBJ2-3; TRBD2 aligns across 9 bases. CDR3 length: 14 amino acids. Germline loops: CDR1 GTSNPN, CDR2 SVGIG (reference sequence). V shed 1 base, J shed 6 bases, and the junction held 5 bases outside the gene matches. DNA of the CDR3: TGTGCCTGGAGTGGTGCGGGGGGGCGGGATACGCAGTATTTT. Its translation: CAWSGAGGRDTQYF.

The V and J genes are TRBV30 and TRBJ2-7; weak D call: TRBD1 (5 bases). CDR1 and CDR2 from the germline V gene are GTSNPN and SVGIG (reference sequence). This CDR3 contains 14 residues. Trimming stripped 3 bases from V and 2 bases from J, with 14 bases between. The CDR3 nucleotides are TGTGCCTGGAGCCAGCAAAGGGGTGCCTACGAGCAGTACTTC. Amino acid sequence: CAWSQQRGAYEQYF.

The chain links TRBV5-5 to TRBJ1-1; 9 bases agree with TRBD1. CDR1 is SGHKS, CDR2 YYEKEE, per germline (reference sequence). This CDR3 is built from 14 residues. V lost 4 bases and J lost 1; bases outside the gene matches: 2. The CDR3 loop is CASSLDRGNTEAFF. The CDR3 bases are TGTGCCAGCAGCCTGGACAGGGGGAACACTGAAGCTTTCTTT.

The chain has TRBV5-1 and TRBJ1-5; D ambiguous. V was shortened by 2 bases and J by 6 bases, with 9 bases between the two germline ends. This CDR3 comprises 13 residues. Germline CDR1 reads SGHRS; CDR2 reads YFSETQ. The CDR3 reads CASSFSGTQPQHF. The CDR3 DNA reads TGCGCCAGCAGCTTTTCGGGTACTCAGCCCCAGCATTTT.

This clone was recorded only once. The CDR3 is CASSQAMGGYNEQFF. CDR3 sequence (DNA): TGTGCCAGCAGCCAAGCTATGGGGGGCTACAATGAGCAGTTCTTC. The V call is TRBV14, the J call TRBJ2-1, with D perhaps TRBD2 (6 bases). Germline V gene lookup returns CDR1 SGHDN and CDR2 FVKESK. V gave up 1 base and J gave up 3 bases, with 10 bases separating them. The CDR3 is 15 residues long.

J is TRBJ1-2 and V is TRBV5-5; TRBD1 aligns across 9 bases. The CDR3 loop spans 15 amino acids. Unmatched junction bases numbered 6, after V lost 4 bases and J lost 2 bases. Germline CDR1 and CDR2: SGHKS and YYEKEE (reference sequence). Here the CDR3 DNA reads TGTGCCAGCAGCCCGCGGACAGGGGCCAACTATGGCTACACCTTC. Encoded protein: CASSPRTGANYGYTF.